These 9 T cell receptor beta chains came from one sample sequenced in a study of CD8 T cells in ankylosing spondylitis. Findings of the study overall: Among TCR beta sequences, a motif of under ten highly homologous variants appeared characteristic of ankylosing spondylitis blood.

Their cognate antigens are unknown. TCRdb reprocessed the 5' RACE reads with MiXCR, giving one entry per CDR3 protein. This table has some 840,000 distinct CDR3 sequences, roughly 12% appearing once. Sequenced material: blood, either unsorted or a sorted T cell fraction (not recorded which). The receptor set was obtained from a male donor with ankylosing spondylitis.

J is TRBJ1-5 and V is TRBV7-2, with 11 bases identical to TRBD1. The CDR3 consists of 17 residues. CDR1 is SGHTA and CDR2 is FQGNSA in the germline V gene. The junction had 9 bases not matched to a gene; V was cut back by 2 bases and J by 6 bases. The CDR3 region has the DNA TGTGCCAGCAGCTTACGGACAGGGGGCGCATCTTTTCAGCCCCAGCATTTT. It is translated as CASSLRTGGASFQPQHF.

The V call is TRBV12-3 or TRBV12-4, the J call TRBJ2-7; D tentatively reads TRBD1 or TRBD2 (6 bases each). V lost 6 bases to trimming and J lost 1 base, with 13 bases between them. CDR3 length equals 14 residues. The CDR3 reads CASRKGGQSYEQYF. Here the CDR3 DNA reads TGTGCCAGCAGAAAAGGGGGGCAATCCTACGAGCAGTACTTC.

This clonotype came up a few times. The J gene is TRBJ1-2, the V gene TRBV4-1, with D hard to call. With 1 base removed from V and 6 bases from J, the gap between germline ends came to 9 bases. CDR1 and CDR2 (germline): MGHRA, YSYEKL. There are 13 residues in the CDR3. Here the CDR3 reads CASSQALTDGYTF. CDR3 sequence (DNA): TGCGCCAGCAGCCAAGCCCTCACGGATGGCTACACCTTC.

J is TRBJ1-1 and V is TRBV7-9, with D unclear. The CDR3 has 15 amino acids. Trimming removed 5 bases from V and 1 base from J, with 14 bases in between. CDR1 is SEHNR, CDR2 FQNEAQ, per germline (reference sequence). For the CDR3, the DNA is TGTGCCAGCAGCCCCCTCGGTGCAGGGAACACTGAAGCTTTCTTT. As protein: CASSPLGAGNTEAFF. Combining the CDR3 with reference TRBV7-9 and TRBJ1-1 gives the whole variable domain DTGVSQNPRHKITKRGQNVTFRCDPISEHNRLYWYRQTLGQGPEFLTYFQNEAQLEKSRLLSDRFSAERPKGSFSTLEIQRTEQGDSAMYLCASSPLGAGNTEAFFGQGTRLTVV.

In its sample, this clonotype was seen a few times. This chain connects TRBV20-1 to TRBJ2-4; the D gene is possibly TRBD2 (6 bases). Trimming removed 3 bases at V and 6 bases at J, with 18 bases between. The germline CDR1 and CDR2 sequences are DFQATT and SNEGSKA (reference sequence). This CDR3 comprises 15 residues. CDR3 bases: TGCAGTGCTAGCCCCGGACTACCTTTGGGAAACATTCAGTACTTC. Amino acids: CSASPGLPLGNIQYF.

In its sample, this clonotype was seen a few times. The CDR3 reads CASSFFRGTEAFF. CDR3 DNA sequence: TGTGCCAGCAGTTTCTTCAGGGGAACTGAAGCTTTCTTT. The chain has TRBV27 and TRBJ1-1, with D perhaps matching TRBD1 (6 bases). The CDR3 sequence is 13 residues long. With 3 bases removed from V and 5 bases from J, the gap between germline ends came to 10 bases. Germline V CDR1 and CDR2: MNHEY, SMNVEV (reference sequence).

The rearrangement uses TRBV4-2 and TRBJ1-4; unclear D gene. The germline V and J ends were trimmed by 1 base and 5 bases, with 14 bases remaining between them. In germline, CDR1 is LGHNA, CDR2 YNFKEQ. The CDR3 runs 16 residues. This chain's CDR3 is CASSQVRHSRNEKLFF. The CDR3 DNA reads TGTGCCAGCAGCCAAGTAAGGCACAGCCGAAATGAAAAACTGTTTTTT.

V and J are TRBV7-9 and TRBJ1-4; D unclear. Trimming left V 3 bases short and J 0 bases short, with 5 bases between. The CDR3 has 14 residues. CDR1 and CDR2 (germline): SEHNR, FQNEAQ (reference sequence). This chain's CDR3 is CASSFTATNEKLFF. For the CDR3, the DNA is TGTGCCAGCAGCTTCACTGCAACTAATGAAAAACTGTTTTTT.

In this sample, this clonotype turned up a few times. CDR3 in amino acids: CASSVGLRGTDTQYF. CDR3 nucleotides: TGTGCCAGCAGCGTGGGCCTGAGGGGGACAGATACGCAGTATTTT. The V and J genes are TRBV9 and TRBJ2-3; TRBD1 is a possible D gene (6 bases). The CDR3 sequence is 15 residues long. V lost 2 bases and J 3 bases, leaving 13 bases between the germline ends. Germline V lookup: CDR1 SGDLS, CDR2 YYNGEE.